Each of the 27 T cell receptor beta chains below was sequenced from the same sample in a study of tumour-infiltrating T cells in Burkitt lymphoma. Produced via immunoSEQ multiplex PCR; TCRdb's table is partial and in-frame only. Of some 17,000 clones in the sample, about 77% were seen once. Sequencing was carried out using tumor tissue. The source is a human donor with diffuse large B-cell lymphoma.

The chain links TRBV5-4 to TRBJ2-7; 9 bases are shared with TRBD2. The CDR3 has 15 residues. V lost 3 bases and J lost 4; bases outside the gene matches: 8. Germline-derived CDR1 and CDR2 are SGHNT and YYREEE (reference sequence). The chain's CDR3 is CASSSIAGDSYEQYF. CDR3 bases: TGTGCCAGCAGCTCGATAGCGGGGGATTCTTACGAGCAGTACTTC.

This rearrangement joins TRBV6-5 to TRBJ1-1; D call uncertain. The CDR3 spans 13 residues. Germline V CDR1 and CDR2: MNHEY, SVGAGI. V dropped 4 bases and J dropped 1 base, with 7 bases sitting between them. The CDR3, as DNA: TGTGCCAGCAGTTCCAACCGGAACACTGAAGCTTTCTTT. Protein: CASSSNRNTEAFF.

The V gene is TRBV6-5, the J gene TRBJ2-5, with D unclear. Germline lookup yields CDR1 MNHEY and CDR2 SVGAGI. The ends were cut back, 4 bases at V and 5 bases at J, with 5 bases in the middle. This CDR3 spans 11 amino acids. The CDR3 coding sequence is TGTGCCAGCAGTTCCCAGGAGACCCAGTACTTC. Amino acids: CASSSQETQYF.

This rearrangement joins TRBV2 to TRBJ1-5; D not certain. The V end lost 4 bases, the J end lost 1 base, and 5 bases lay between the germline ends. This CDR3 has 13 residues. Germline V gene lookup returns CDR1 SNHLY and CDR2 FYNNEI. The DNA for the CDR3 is TGTGCCAGCAGTGGACGGAGCAATCAGCCCCAGCATTTT. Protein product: CASSGRSNQPQHF.

In DNA, the CDR3 is TGTGCCAGCAGCTTGTATCCGACAGAAAACTATGGCTACACCTTC. This translates into CASSLYPTENYGYTF. The rearrangement uses TRBV5-6 and TRBJ1-2, with D possibly matching TRBD1 (5 bases). CDR3 length: 15 residues. The V end was cut by 1 base, the J end by 2 bases, with 12 bases between. Germline V CDR1 and CDR2: SGHDT, YYEEEE.

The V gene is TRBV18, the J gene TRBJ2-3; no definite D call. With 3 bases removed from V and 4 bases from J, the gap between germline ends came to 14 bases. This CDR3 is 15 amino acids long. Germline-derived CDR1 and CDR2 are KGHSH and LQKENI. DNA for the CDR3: TGTGCCAGCTCACCTAACTCTCTCCCCCCAGATACGCAGTATTTT. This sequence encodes CASSPNSLPPDTQYF.

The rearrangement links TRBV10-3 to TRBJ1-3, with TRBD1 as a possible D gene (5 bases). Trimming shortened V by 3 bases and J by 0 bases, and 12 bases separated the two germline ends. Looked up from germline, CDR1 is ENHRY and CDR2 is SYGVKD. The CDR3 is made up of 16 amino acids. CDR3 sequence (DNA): TGTGCCATCAGTGATGGAGGGGCAAACTCTGGAAACACCATATATTTT. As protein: CAISDGGANSGNTIYF.

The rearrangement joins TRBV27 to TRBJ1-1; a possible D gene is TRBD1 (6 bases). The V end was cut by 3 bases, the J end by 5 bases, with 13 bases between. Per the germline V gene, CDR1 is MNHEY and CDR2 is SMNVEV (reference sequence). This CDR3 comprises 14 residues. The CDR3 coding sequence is TGTGCCAGCAGTTTTGGCAGGGGCTGGACTGAAGCTTTCTTT. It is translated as CASSFGRGWTEAFF.

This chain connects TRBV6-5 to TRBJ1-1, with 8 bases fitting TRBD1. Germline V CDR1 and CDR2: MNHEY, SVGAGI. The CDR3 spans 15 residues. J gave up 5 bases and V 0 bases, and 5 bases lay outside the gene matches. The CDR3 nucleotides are TGTGCCAGCAGTTACTCGATACAGGGGGATACTGAAGCTTTCTTT. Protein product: CASSYSIQGDTEAFF.

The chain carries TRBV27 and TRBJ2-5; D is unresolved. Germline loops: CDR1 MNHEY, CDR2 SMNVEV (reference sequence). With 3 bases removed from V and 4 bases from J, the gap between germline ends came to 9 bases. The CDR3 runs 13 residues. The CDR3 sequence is CASSFSWGETQYF. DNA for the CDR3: TGTGCCAGCAGTTTTAGTTGGGGAGAGACCCAGTACTTC.

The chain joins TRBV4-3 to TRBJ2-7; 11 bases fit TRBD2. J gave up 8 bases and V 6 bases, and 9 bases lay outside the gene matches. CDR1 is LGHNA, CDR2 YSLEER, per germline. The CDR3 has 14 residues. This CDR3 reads CASSQLAGAAKQYF. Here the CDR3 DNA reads TGCGCCAGCAGTCAACTAGCGGGAGCGGCAAAGCAGTACTTC.

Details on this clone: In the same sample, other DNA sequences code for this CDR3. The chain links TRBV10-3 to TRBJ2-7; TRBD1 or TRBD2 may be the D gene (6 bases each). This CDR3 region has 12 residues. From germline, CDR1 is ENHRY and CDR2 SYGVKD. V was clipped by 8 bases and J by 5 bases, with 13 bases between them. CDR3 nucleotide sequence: TGTGCCATCTGGGATAGGGGGGACGAGCAGTACTTC. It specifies CAIWDRGDEQYF.

CDR3: CASSRDRGKYQPQHF. The CDR3 coding sequence is TGCGCCAGCAGCCGAGACAGGGGCAAATATCAGCCCCAGCATTTT. This sequence joins TRBV4-3 and TRBJ1-5; 8 nucleotides match TRBD1. Germline assignment: CDR1 LGHNA and CDR2 YSLEER. J gave up 5 bases and V 4 bases, and 7 bases lay outside the gene matches. This CDR3 spans 15 amino acids.

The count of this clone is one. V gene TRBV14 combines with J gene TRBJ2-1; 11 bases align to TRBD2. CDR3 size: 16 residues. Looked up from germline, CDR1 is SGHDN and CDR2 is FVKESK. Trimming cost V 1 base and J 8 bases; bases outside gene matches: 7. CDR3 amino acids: CASSQAGLAVYDEQFF. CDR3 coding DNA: TGTGCCAGCAGCCAAGCGGGACTAGCGGTTTACGATGAGCAGTTCTTC.

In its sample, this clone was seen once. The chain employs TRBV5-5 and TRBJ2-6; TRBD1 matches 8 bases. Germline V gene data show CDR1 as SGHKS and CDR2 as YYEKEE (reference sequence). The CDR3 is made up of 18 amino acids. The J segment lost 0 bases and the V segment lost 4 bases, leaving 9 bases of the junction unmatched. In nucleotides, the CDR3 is TGTGCCAGCAGCATGAGGGACAGGATGAGCTCTGGGGCCAACGTCCTGACTTTC. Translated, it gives CASSMRDRMSSGANVLTF. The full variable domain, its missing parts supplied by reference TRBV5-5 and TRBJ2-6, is DAGVTQSPTHLIKTRGQQVTLRCSPISGHKSVSWYQQVLGQGPQFIFQYYEKEERGRGNFPDRFSARQFPNYSSELNVNALLLGDSALYLCASSMRDRMSSGANVLTFGAGSRLTVL.

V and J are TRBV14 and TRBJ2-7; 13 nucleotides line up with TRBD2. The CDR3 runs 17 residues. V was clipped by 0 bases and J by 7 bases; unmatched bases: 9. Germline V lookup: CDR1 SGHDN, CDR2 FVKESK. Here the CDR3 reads CASSQDGRGLAGYEQYF. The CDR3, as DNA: TGTGCCAGCAGCCAAGACGGCCGGGGACTAGCGGGGTATGAGCAGTACTTC.

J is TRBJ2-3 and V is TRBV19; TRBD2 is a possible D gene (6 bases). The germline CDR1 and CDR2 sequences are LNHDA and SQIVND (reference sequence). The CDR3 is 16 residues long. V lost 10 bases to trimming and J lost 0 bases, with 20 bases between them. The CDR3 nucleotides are TGTGCCACCGACCGGGGACTGTCTTCTAGCACAGATACGCAGTATTTT. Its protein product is CATDRGLSSSTDTQYF.

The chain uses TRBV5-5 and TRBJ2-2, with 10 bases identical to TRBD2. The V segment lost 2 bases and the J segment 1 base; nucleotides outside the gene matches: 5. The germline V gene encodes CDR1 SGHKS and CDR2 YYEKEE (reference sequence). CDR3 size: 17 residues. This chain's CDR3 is CASSFSEREGNTGELFF. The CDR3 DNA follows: TGTGCCAGCAGCTTTAGCGAGCGGGAGGGGAACACCGGGGAGCTGTTTTTT.

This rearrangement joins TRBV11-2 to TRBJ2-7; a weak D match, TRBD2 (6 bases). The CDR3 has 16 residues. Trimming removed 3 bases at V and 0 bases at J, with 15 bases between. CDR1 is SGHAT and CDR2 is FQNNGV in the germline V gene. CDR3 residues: CASSFRGSGDSYEQYF. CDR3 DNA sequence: TGTGCCAGCAGCTTTCGGGGTAGCGGAGACTCCTACGAGCAGTACTTC.

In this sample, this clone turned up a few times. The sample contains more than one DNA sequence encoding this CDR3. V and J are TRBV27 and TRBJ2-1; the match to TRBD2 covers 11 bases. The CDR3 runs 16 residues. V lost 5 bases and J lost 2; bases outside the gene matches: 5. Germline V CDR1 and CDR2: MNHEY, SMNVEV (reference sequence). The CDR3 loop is CASSPLAGGPYNEQFF. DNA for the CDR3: TGTGCCAGCAGTCCCCTAGCGGGGGGTCCCTACAATGAGCAGTTCTTC.

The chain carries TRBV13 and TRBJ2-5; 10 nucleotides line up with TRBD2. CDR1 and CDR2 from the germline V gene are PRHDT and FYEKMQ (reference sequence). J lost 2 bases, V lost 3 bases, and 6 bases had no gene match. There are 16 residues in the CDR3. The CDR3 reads CASSFSGGPEQETQYF. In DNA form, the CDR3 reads TGTGCCAGCAGCTTTAGCGGGGGGCCAGAACAAGAGACCCAGTACTTC.

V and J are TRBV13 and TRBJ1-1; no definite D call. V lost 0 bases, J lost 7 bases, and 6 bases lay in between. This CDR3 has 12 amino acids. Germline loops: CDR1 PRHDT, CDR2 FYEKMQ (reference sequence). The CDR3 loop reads CASSLGQYEAFF. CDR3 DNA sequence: TGTGCCAGCAGCTTAGGGCAGTATGAAGCTTTCTTT.

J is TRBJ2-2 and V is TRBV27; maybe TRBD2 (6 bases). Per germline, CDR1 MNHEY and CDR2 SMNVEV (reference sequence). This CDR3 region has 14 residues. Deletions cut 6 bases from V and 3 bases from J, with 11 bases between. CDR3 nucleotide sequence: TGTGCCAGCAGCTGGGGGGAGGACACCGGGGAGCTGTTTTTT. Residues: CASSWGEDTGELFF.

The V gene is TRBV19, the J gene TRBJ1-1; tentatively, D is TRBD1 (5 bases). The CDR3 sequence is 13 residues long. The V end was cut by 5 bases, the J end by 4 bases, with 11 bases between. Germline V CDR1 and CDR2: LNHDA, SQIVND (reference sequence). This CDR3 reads CASSLRVSTEAFF. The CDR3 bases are TGTGCCAGTAGTCTCAGGGTTTCCACTGAAGCTTTCTTT.

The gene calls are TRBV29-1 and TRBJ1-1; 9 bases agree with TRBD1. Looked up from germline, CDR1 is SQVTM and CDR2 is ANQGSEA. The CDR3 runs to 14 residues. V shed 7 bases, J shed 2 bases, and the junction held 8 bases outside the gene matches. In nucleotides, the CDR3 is TGCAGCGCCGTACCGGGACAGGGAAACACTGAAGCTTTCTTT. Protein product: CSAVPGQGNTEAFF.

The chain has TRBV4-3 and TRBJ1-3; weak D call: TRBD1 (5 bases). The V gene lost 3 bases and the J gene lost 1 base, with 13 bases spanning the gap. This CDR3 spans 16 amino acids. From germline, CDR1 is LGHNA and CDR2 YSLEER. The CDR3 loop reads CASSHPVAGSGNTIYF. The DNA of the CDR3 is TGCGCCAGCAGCCACCCGGTCGCAGGGTCTGGAAACACCATATATTTT.

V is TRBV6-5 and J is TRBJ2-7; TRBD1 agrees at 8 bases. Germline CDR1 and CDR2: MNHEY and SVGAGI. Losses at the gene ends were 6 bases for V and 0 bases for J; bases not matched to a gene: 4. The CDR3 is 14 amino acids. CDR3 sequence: CASSSTGGSYEQYF. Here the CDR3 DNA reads TGTGCCAGCAGCTCTACAGGGGGCTCCTACGAGCAGTACTTC.